A selection of T cell receptor beta chains follows, all from one sample in a study of blood T cell repertoires in COVID-19. Libraries were prepared by immunoSEQ multiplex PCR; TCRdb keeps only in-frame clonotypes and omits some of them. The repertoire has under 250,000 clones, around four fifths of them found once; the top ten carry just over 8.5%. Sequencing was carried out using peripheral blood. These receptors were obtained from a man aged 35-49 years with active or convalescent COVID-19. CDR3s include the opening cysteine and the closing phenylalanine or tryptophan. A D gene is named only where the DNA matches it firmly. Where a row states a size, it is once, few, many or the class of an expanded clone; other rows omit it.

D gene,clone size,V gene,J gene,CDR3 protein,CDR3 DNA
NA,NA,TRBV7-6,TRBJ2-7,CASSLDSRFPVYEQYF,TGTGCCAGCAGCTTAGATTCACGGTTCCCTGTCTACGAGCAGTACTTC
NA,NA,TRBV4-3,TRBJ1-4,CASSQGDRDNEKLFF,TGCGCCAGCAGCCAAGGAGACAGAGATAATGAAAAACTGTTTTTT
TRBD1,NA,TRBV4-2,TRBJ2-7,CASSQGGQRGEQYF,TGTGCCAGCAGCCAAGGGGGACAGAGAGGGGAGCAGTACTTC
NA,once,TRBV5-8,TRBJ2-2,CASSLTEGFGTGELFF,TGTGCCAGCAGCTTGACGGAGGGGTTCGGCACCGGGGAGCTGTTTTTT
TRBD1,NA,TRBV7-3,TRBJ1-3,CASSSHRDRAECPGNTIYF,TGTGCCAGCAGCTCACACCGGGACAGGGCCGAATGTCCTGGAAACACCATATATTTT
TRBD1,NA,TRBV4-3,TRBJ1-1,CASSQGTGMGLNTEAFF,TGCGCCAGCAGCCAAGGGACAGGCATGGGGCTAAACACTGAAGCTTTCTTT
TRBD2,NA,TRBV27,TRBJ2-7,CASSLMGTSGGAGYEQYF,TGTGCCAGCAGTTTAATGGGGACTAGCGGGGGAGCAGGTTACGAGCAGTACTTC
NA,NA,TRBV7-5,TRBJ1-5,CARSSTKTGSNQPQHF,TGTGCCAGAAGCTCAACGAAGACAGGCTCTAATCAGCCCCAGCATTTT
TRBD1,NA,TRBV7-9,TRBJ1-4,CASSLGTGLFTNEKLFF,TGTGCCAGCAGCTTGGGGACAGGGCTTTTCACTAATGAAAAACTGTTTTTT
TRBD1,NA,TRBV6-6,TRBJ1-1,CASRKTQGAGTEAFF,TGTGCCAGCAGAAAAACCCAGGGGGCGGGCACTGAAGCTTTCTTT
NA,NA,TRBV5-4,TRBJ2-7,CASSAGPGDYEQYF,TGTGCCAGCAGCGCTGGGCCCGGCGACTACGAGCAGTACTTC
NA,few,TRBV5-1,TRBJ1-1,CASSPQGGNTEAFF,TGCGCCAGCAGCCCCCAGGGAGGGAACACTGAAGCTTTCTTT
TRBD2,NA,TRBV9,TRBJ2-7,CASSVSGGTYEQYF,TGTGCCAGCAGCGTATCGGGGGGTACCTACGAGCAGTACTTC
NA,NA,TRBV12-5,TRBJ1-1,CASGRSGDLEAFF,TGTGCTAGTGGGAGATCAGGGGACCTGGAAGCTTTCTTT
TRBD1,few,TRBV6-2/TRBV6-3,TRBJ2-7,CASSGVGTASYEQYF,TGTGCCAGCAGTGGGGTCGGGACAGCAAGTTACGAGCAGTACTTC
NA,NA,TRBV9,TRBJ2-3,CASSVGLAPSTDTQYF,TGTGCCAGCAGCGTAGGGTTAGCACCTAGCACAGATACGCAGTATTTT
TRBD2,NA,TRBV7-2,TRBJ2-1,CASSSQTSGGHNEQFF,TGTGCCAGCAGCTCGCAGACTAGCGGGGGACACAATGAGCAGTTCTTC
NA,NA,TRBV9,TRBJ2-3,CASSVVANSLTDTQYF,TGTGCCAGCAGCGTAGTAGCGAATTCCCTCACAGATACGCAGTATTTT
TRBD2,few,TRBV6-1,TRBJ2-3,CASSERPAGSTDTQYF,TGTGCCAGCAGTGAGCGGCCAGCGGGGAGCACAGATACGCAGTATTTT
NA,NA,TRBV11-2,TRBJ2-7,CASSFHGGAFPREQYF,TGTGCCAGCAGCTTTCATGGCGGGGCTTTCCCTAGAGAGCAGTACTTC
NA,NA,TRBV5-8,TRBJ1-4,CASSLDGRATNEKLFF,TGTGCCAGCAGCTTGGATGGCCGGGCAACTAATGAAAAACTGTTTTTT
NA,once,TRBV7-2,TRBJ1-3,CASSPQGIRSGNTIYF,TGTGCCAGCAGCCCTCAGGGTATTCGCTCTGGAAACACCATATATTTT
NA,NA,TRBV10-2,TRBJ2-3,CASSEPGLSTDTQYF,TGCGCCAGCAGTGAGCCAGGACTTAGCACAGATACGCAGTATTTT
NA,NA,TRBV7-6,TRBJ1-6,CASSETAGIDSPLHF,TGTGCCAGCTCTGAAACGGCGGGGATCGACTCACCCCTCCACTTT
TRBD1,NA,TRBV6-6,TRBJ2-7,CASSNRDRGNEQYF,TGTGCCAGCAGTAACCGGGACAGGGGGAACGAGCAGTACTTC
TRBD1,NA,TRBV7-9,TRBJ1-2,CASSLTGIDGYTF,TGTGCCAGCAGCTTGACAGGGATAGATGGCTACACCTTC
TRBD1,NA,TRBV18,TRBJ1-2,CASSPGQGSSDGYTF,TGTGCCAGCTCACCGGGACAGGGTTCGTCGGACGGCTACACCTTC
NA,NA,TRBV25-1,TRBJ2-1,CASSGVLPGRRGYNEQFF,TGTGCCAGCAGTGGGGTCCTTCCGGGCCGACGAGGGTACAATGAGCAGTTCTTC
TRBD2,NA,TRBV15,TRBJ2-1,CATSRTGRPPDNEQFF,TGTGCCACCAGCAGGACCGGGAGGCCGCCTGACAATGAGCAGTTCTTC
NA,NA,TRBV18,TRBJ2-3,CASSPRAGDTQYF,TGTGCCAGCTCACCACGAGCTGGAGATACGCAGTATTTT
NA,NA,TRBV7-9,TRBJ1-5,CASSSGQPSNQPQHF,TGTGCCAGCAGCTCAGGACAGCCGAGCAATCAGCCCCAGCATTTT
NA,many,TRBV5-5,TRBJ2-2,CASSFRRGNTGELFF,TGTGCCAGCAGCTTTAGGCGGGGGAACACCGGGGAGCTGTTTTTT
NA,NA,TRBV6-5,TRBJ1-2,CASSSGPNYGYTF,TGTGCCAGCAGTTCAGGCCCTAACTATGGCTACACCTTC
TRBD1,once,TRBV15,TRBJ1-1,CATSRDYPRDSTEAFF,TGTGCCACCAGCAGAGACTACCCCCGGGACAGCACTGAAGCTTTCTTT
TRBD2,NA,TRBV5-3,TRBJ2-5,CAIPPGTSGSAQYF,TGTGCCATTCCTCCCGGGACTAGCGGGAGCGCCCAGTACTTC
TRBD2,once,TRBV29-1,TRBJ2-5,CSDLAGGQETQYF,TGCAGCGACTTAGCGGGGGGTCAAGAGACCCAGTACTTC
NA,NA,TRBV19,TRBJ2-1,CASKKDSFYNEQFF,TGTGCCAGTAAGAAGGACAGTTTCTACAATGAGCAGTTCTTC
NA,NA,TRBV7-9,TRBJ1-5,CASSLEAQPQHF,TGTGCCAGCAGCTTAGAAGCTCAGCCCCAGCATTTT
NA,NA,TRBV6-5,TRBJ1-1,CASSKTQGNTEAFF,TGTGCCAGCAGTAAGACACAGGGTAACACTGAAGCTTTCTTT
NA,few,TRBV18,TRBJ1-3,CASSPPLKLSGNTIYF,TGTGCCAGCTCACCCCCCCTAAAACTCTCTGGAAACACCATATATTTT
TRBD1,NA,TRBV5-1,TRBJ2-7,CASSLGTALYEQYF,TGCGCCAGCAGCTTAGGGACAGCCCTCTACGAGCAGTACTTC
NA,NA,TRBV18,TRBJ1-4,CASSHIASQGNEKLFF,TGTGCCAGCTCCCACATCGCCTCACAGGGAAATGAAAAACTGTTTTTT
NA,NA,TRBV19,TRBJ1-2,CASSRETALGYGYTF,TGTGCCAGTAGCCGAGAGACAGCCCTGGGCTATGGCTACACCTTC
TRBD1,NA,TRBV30,TRBJ2-7,CAWGDRAYEQYF,TGTGCCTGGGGGGACAGAGCCTACGAGCAGTACTTC
NA,NA,TRBV27,TRBJ2-7,CASSLTGTWSYEQYF,TGTGCCAGCAGTTTAACCGGGACTTGGTCCTACGAGCAGTACTTC
TRBD1,NA,TRBV7-9,TRBJ1-5,CASSQGGTGNNQPQHF,TGTGCCAGCAGCCAAGGGGGGACAGGGAACAATCAGCCCCAGCATTTT
NA,NA,TRBV10-3,TRBJ2-5,CAISPREGSTGAGETQYF,TGTGCCATCAGTCCGAGGGAGGGATCCACGGGGGCTGGGGAGACCCAGTACTTC
TRBD2,NA,TRBV10-3,TRBJ2-3,CAISDRTSGGTDTQYF,TGTGCCATCAGTGACCGGACTAGCGGTGGGACAGATACGCAGTATTTT
NA,NA,TRBV7-8,TRBJ2-7,CASSLGPSGEWIYYEQYF,TGTGCCAGCAGCTTAGGTCCTTCGGGGGAATGGATTTACTACGAGCAGTACTTC
NA,NA,TRBV4-1,TRBJ2-2,CASSPNTGELFF,TGCGCCAGCAGTCCTAACACCGGGGAGCTGTTTTTT
TRBD2,NA,TRBV27,TRBJ2-2,CASSLVGLAGRTGELFF,TGTGCCAGCAGTTTGGTTGGTCTAGCGGGACGGACCGGGGAGCTGTTTTTT
NA,NA,TRBV24-1,TRBJ2-1,CATSATPKLGLSPLTSYNEQFF,TGTGCCACCAGTGCCACCCCAAAACTAGGATTGTCCCCTTTAACAAGTTACAATGAGCAGTTCTTC
NA,few,TRBV14,TRBJ1-1,CASSQTESQFFF,TGTGCCAGCAGCCAAACTGAAAGCCAATTTTTCTTT
NA,few,TRBV18,TRBJ1-5,CASSPGDQPQHF,TGTGCCAGCTCACCAGGAGATCAGCCCCAGCATTTT
NA,NA,TRBV19,TRBJ2-5,CASGDRTIQETQYF,TGTGCCAGTGGAGACAGAACTATCCAAGAGACCCAGTACTTC
TRBD2,NA,TRBV4-2,TRBJ2-7,CASSHQQAGAGAPREQYF,TGTGCCAGCAGCCATCAACAGGCCGGAGCGGGAGCTCCCAGGGAGCAGTACTTC
NA,NA,TRBV19,TRBJ1-5,CASTRRSTEFNQPQHF,TGTGCCAGTACCCGAAGAAGCACAGAATTCAATCAGCCCCAGCATTTT
TRBD1,NA,TRBV29-1,TRBJ1-1,CSVRQGFTEAFF,TGCAGCGTCAGACAGGGGTTCACTGAAGCTTTCTTT